A selection of T cell receptor beta chains follows, all from one sample in a study of regulatory T cells in long-lasting Graves disease. TCRdb used MiXCR to reprocess the multiplex PCR reads, holding one entry per CDR3 protein. There are about 440,000 distinct CDR3 sequences in the sample; about a sixth occur only once, and around 23% lies in the top ten. This sample was shared with a second study, whose subject was T cells in Graves' hyperthyroidism and ophthalmopathy.

The sequences come from peripheral blood mononuclear cells (PBMCs), collected at new diagnosis, from a patient treated with antithyroid drugs. The receptors originated from a woman aged 18-30 years with Graves disease. Both conserved end residues are part of each CDR3. Where a row states a size, it is once, few, many or the class of an expanded clone; other rows omit it.

>-|TRBJ1-5|TRBV28
CARNKPGQGVNQPQHF
>many|TRBJ2-1|TRBV20-1
CSAPGSIYNEQFF
>many|TRBJ1-2|TRBV10-3
CAIGDEGYTF
>-|TRBJ2-1|TRBV4-2
CASSQDLAGRANEQFF
>-|TRBJ1-6|TRBV7-2
CASSLARTKGNSPLHF
>-|TRBJ1-1|TRBV3-1
CASSQGGLNTEAFF
>few|TRBJ1-1|TRBV5-1
CASSKDRDRNTEAFF
>few|TRBJ1-3|TRBV15
CATSQSGNTIYF
>many|TRBJ2-4|TRBV29-1
CSVVVSPPGNIQYF
>few|TRBJ2-4|TRBV7-2
CASSLAIAGGGNIQYF
>many|TRBJ2-7|TRBV6-1
CASSVPGQGSYEQYF
>many|TRBJ1-1|TRBV12-3/TRBV12-4
CASSYWTVRGDTEAFF
>many|TRBJ2-4|TRBV2
CASRTVAKNIQYF
>many|TRBJ2-5|TRBV6-2/TRBV6-3
CASSDTGIGTQYF
>many|TRBJ2-7|TRBV6-5
CASSYSAGRGSYEQYF
>many|TRBJ2-1|TRBV12-3/TRBV12-4
CASSPYPDRANEQFF
>many|TRBJ1-2|TRBV28
CASRGGHLNYGYTF
>many|TRBJ2-3|TRBV15
CATSTTQGAAHSTDTQYF
>many|TRBJ2-3|TRBV28
CASSKAGGSDTQYF
>many|TRBJ2-5|TRBV6-9
CASSYQARGTQYF
>few|TRBJ2-6|TRBV6-1
CASSVGLWGANVLTF
>many|TRBJ1-1|TRBV12-3/TRBV12-4
CASSSLTNTEAFF
>many|TRBJ1-5|TRBV3-1
CASSQEGDGQPQHF
>many|TRBJ2-1|TRBV5-5
CASSTGPNEQFF
>many|TRBJ1-1|TRBV12-3/TRBV12-4
CASSFRIGGTEAFF
>many|TRBJ2-3|TRBV7-2
CASSQPLLGSTDTQYF
>few|TRBJ1-1|TRBV28
CASSFELRPEAFF
>many|TRBJ2-7|TRBV10-1
CASSSHRDSYEQYF
>few|TRBJ2-3|TRBV18
CASSALQGAVSTDTQYF
>-|TRBJ2-2|TRBV4-1
CASSQDQGLRTGELFF
>-|TRBJ1-5|TRBV19
CASVSGNQPQHF
>many|TRBJ2-3|TRBV20-1
CSANPVTSTDTQYF
>-|TRBJ2-7|TRBV7-3
CASSISGDSYQQYF
>many|TRBJ2-3|TRBV2
CASSGLPRTDTQYF
>many|TRBJ2-2|TRBV11-3
CARASNTGELFF
>many|TRBJ2-1|TRBV10-3
CAISGWEPDNEQFF
>few|TRBJ2-3|TRBV20-1
CSAHSGSGTDTQYF
>few|TRBJ1-2|TRBV18
CASSPNGQGAYGYTF
>many|TRBJ2-7|TRBV12-3/TRBV12-4
CASSFYGDPLGEQYF
>-|TRBJ1-1|TRBV4-3
CASSHPGTGREAFF
>-|TRBJ2-3|TRBV7-6
CASSFLQGLSTDTQYF
>many|TRBJ2-3|TRBV5-1
CASSPSGVGTDTQYF
>-|TRBJ2-1|TRBV15
CATSLGGTFINEQFF
>-|TRBJ2-3|TRBV7-3
CASSPHSGISTDTQYF
>few|TRBJ2-3|TRBV29-1
CSVLGSTGSTDTQYF
>many|TRBJ2-1|TRBV2
CASRTPKGGSYNEQFF
>many|TRBJ1-2|TRBV3-1
CASSPGTSNYGYTF
>many|TRBJ2-3|TRBV24-1
CATTGRQGSTDTQYF
>-|TRBJ1-6|TRBV15
CATSRDRVPGSPLHF
>many|TRBJ2-4|TRBV20-1
CSASPGLAVNIQYF
>few|TRBJ2-7|TRBV6-2/TRBV6-3
CASSSTGRRYEQYF
>few|TRBJ2-2|TRBV9
CASSGRVTSGPTGELFF
>few|TRBJ1-2|TRBV12-3/TRBV12-4
CASSLAKLQGEFYGYTF
>many|TRBJ2-7|TRBV12-3/TRBV12-4
CASSLLAAYGQYF
>many|TRBJ2-3|TRBV6-2/TRBV6-3
CASSTQGNWATDTQYF